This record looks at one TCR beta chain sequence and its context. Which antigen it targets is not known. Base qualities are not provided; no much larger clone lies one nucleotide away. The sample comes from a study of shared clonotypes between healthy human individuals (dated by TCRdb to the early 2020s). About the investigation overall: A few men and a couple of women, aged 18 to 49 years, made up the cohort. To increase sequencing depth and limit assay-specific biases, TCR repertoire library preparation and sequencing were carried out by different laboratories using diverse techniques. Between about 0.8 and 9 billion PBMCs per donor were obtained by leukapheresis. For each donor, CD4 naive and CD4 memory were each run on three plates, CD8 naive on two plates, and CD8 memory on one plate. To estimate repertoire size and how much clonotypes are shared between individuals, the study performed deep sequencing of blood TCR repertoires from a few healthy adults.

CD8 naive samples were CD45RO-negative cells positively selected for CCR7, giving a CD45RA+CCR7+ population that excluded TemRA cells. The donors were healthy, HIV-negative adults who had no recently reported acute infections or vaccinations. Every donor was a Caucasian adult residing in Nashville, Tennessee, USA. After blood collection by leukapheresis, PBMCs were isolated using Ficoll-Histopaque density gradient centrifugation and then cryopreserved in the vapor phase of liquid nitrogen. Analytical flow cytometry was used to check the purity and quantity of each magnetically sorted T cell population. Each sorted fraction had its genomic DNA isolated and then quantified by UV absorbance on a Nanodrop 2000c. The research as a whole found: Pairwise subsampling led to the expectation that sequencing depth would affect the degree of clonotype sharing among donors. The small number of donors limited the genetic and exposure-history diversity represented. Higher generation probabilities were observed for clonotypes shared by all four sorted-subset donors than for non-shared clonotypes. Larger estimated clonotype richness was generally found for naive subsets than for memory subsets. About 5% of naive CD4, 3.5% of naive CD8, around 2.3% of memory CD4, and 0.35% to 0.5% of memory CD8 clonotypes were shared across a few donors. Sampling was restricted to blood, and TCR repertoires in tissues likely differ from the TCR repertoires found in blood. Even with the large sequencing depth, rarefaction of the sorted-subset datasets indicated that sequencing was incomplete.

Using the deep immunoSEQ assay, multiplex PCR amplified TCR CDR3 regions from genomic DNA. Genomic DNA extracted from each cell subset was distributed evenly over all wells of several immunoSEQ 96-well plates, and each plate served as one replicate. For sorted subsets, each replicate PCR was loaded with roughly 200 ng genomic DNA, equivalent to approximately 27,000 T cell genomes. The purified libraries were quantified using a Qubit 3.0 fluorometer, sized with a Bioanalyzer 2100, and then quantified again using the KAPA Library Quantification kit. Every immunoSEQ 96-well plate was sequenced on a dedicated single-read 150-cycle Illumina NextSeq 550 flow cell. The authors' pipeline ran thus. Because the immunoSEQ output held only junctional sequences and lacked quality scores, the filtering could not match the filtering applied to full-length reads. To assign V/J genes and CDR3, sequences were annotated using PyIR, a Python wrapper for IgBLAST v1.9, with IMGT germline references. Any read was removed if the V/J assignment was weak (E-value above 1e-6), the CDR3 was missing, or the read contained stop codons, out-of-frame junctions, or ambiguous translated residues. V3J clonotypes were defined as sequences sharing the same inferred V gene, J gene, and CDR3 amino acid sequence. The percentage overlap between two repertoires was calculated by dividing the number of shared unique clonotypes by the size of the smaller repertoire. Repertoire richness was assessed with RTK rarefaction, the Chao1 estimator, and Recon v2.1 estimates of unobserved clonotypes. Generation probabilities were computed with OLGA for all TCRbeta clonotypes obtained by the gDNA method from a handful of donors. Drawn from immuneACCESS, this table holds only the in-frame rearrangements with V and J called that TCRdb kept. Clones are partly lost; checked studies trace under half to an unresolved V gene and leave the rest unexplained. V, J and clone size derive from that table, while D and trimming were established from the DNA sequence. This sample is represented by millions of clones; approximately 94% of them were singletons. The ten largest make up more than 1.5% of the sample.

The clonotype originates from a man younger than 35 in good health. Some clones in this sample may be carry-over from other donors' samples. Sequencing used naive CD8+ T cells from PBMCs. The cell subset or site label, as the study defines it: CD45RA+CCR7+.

This receptor carries the CDR3 CASGPLRADTQYF. Here is the DNA: TGTGCCAGCGGACCTCTAAGGGCAGATACGCAGTATTTT. Recombination connected TRBV27 to TRBJ2-3, with no D gene named confidently. V is cut by 8 bases and J by 4 bases, and the space between the germline ends is 13 bases. For CDR1 and CDR2, the germline V gene (reference sequence) lists MNHEY and SMNVEV. The CDR3 spans 13 residues, from the cysteine through the phenylalanine. The read is trimmed to its CDR3 DNA, 39 bases read in frame from base 1.